One sample yielded the 20 T cell receptor beta chains listed below, sequenced in a study of blood T cell repertoires in COVID-19. TCRdb keeps only in-frame clones here, not all; method: immunoSEQ multiplex PCR. The sample has fewer than 600,000 clones, nearly 90% seen once. Input material: peripheral blood. The source is a man younger than 35 with COVID-19, enrolled during active disease.

In nucleotides, the CDR3 is TGCGCCAGCAGCCAAGATCTATCCCCCAATGAGCAGTTCTTC. This codes for CASSQDLSPNEQFF. V gene TRBV4-1 combines with J gene TRBJ2-1, with D unclear. Trimming took off 0 bases at V and 6 bases at J, with 9 bases between the two ends. CDR1 is MGHRA and CDR2 is YSYEKL in the germline V gene. The CDR3 runs 14 residues.

This clone has only one observation. The genes are TRBV12-3 or TRBV12-4 and TRBJ2-3, with 9 bases that match TRBD1. The CDR3 has 11 residues. The V gene end was trimmed by 6 bases and the J gene end by 12 bases; junction bases not matched to a gene: 4. This CDR3 is CASSRTGVQYF. The DNA for the CDR3 is TGTGCCAGCAGCCGGACAGGGGTCCAGTATTTT.

Concerning this clone itself: Other DNA sequences from this sample encode an identical CDR3 as well. V gene TRBV18 combines with J gene TRBJ2-1, with 9 bases lining up with TRBD1. Germline V CDR1 and CDR2: KGHSH, LQKENI. J was trimmed by 4 bases and V by 3 bases; bases with no gene match: 4. This CDR3 is built from 15 residues. CDR3 loop: CASSPGTGTYNEQFF. The DNA of the CDR3 is TGTGCCAGCTCACCGGGGACAGGGACTTACAATGAGCAGTTCTTC. Looking up the rest from reference TRBV18 and TRBJ2-1 gives the full variable domain: NAGVMQNPRHLVRRRGQEARLRCSPMKGHSHVYWYRQLPEEGLKFMVYLQKENIIDESGMPKERFSAEFPKEGPSILRIQQVVRGDSAAYFCASSPGTGTYNEQFFGPGTRLTVL.

The rearrangement links TRBV7-2 to TRBJ2-5; 8 bases map to TRBD2. The germline CDR1 and CDR2 sequences are SGHTA and FQGNSA. J was trimmed by 5 bases and V by 5 bases; bases with no gene match: 10. The CDR3 sequence is 15 residues long. CDR3 bases: TGTGCCAGCAGCCGGGGGGGGGCGACCCGGGAGACCCAGTACTTC. It encodes CASSRGGATRETQYF.

The chain has TRBV30 and TRBJ1-6; 9 nucleotides agree with TRBD1. Germline V gives CDR1 GTSNPN, CDR2 SVGIG (reference sequence). The V segment lost 5 bases and the J segment 10 bases; nucleotides outside the gene matches: 6. This CDR3 has 13 residues. In DNA, the CDR3 is TGTGCCTGGGGGACAGGGATTAACTCACCCCTCCACTTT. Protein product: CAWGTGINSPLHF.

This clone was detected only once. DNA of the CDR3: TGCGCCAGCAGCCTCCTGCTCGGGGATGAGCAGTTCTTC. As protein: CASSLLLGDEQFF. V and J are TRBV5-1 and TRBJ2-1; the D gene is possibly TRBD2 (5 bases). The CDR3 loop spans 13 amino acids. Trimming took off 4 bases at V and 8 bases at J, with 13 bases between the two ends. The germline CDR1 and CDR2 sequences are SGHRS and YFSETQ.

This rearrangement joins TRBV7-9 to TRBJ2-1; D remains unclear. Germline-derived CDR1 and CDR2 are SEHNR and FQNEAQ (reference sequence). V gave up 5 bases and J gave up 7 bases, with 9 bases separating them. The CDR3 length is 12 residues. The CDR3 DNA is TGTGCCAGCAGCGTCCAGAATAATGAGCAGTTCTTC. Translated: CASSVQNNEQFF. The full variable domain, with the rest looked up from reference TRBV7-9 and TRBJ2-1, is DTGVSQNPRHKITKRGQNVTFRCDPISEHNRLYWYRQTLGQGPEFLTYFQNEAQLEKSRLLSDRFSAERPKGSFSTLEIQRTEQGDSAMYLCASSVQNNEQFFGPGTRLTVL.

The chain has TRBV28 and TRBJ2-7; 8 positions agree with TRBD2. The CDR3 is made up of 14 amino acids. V dropped 7 bases and J dropped 3; count of bases not matched to a gene: 8. Germline V gene data show CDR1 as MDHEN and CDR2 as SYDVKM. The CDR3 DNA sequence: TGTGCCAGCACAAGGCGGGGGGCCGACTACGAGCAGTACTTC. Its protein is CASTRRGADYEQYF. Looking up the rest from reference TRBV28 and TRBJ2-7 gives the full variable domain: DVKVTQSSRYLVKRTGEKVFLECVQDMDHENMFWYRQDPGLGLRLIYFSYDVKMKEKGDIPEGYSVSREKKERFSLILESASTNQTSMYLCASTRRGADYEQYFGPGTRLTVT.

The chain couples TRBV4-1 to TRBJ2-3, with 15 bases that match TRBD2. Per germline, CDR1 MGHRA and CDR2 YSYEKL. The CDR3 length is 17 residues. V lost 1 base, J lost 12 bases, and 11 bases stayed unmatched. CDR3 sequence (DNA): TGCGCCAGCAGCCAAGCCCAGGGGGGACTAGCGGGGGGCGCCCAGTATTTT. Its translation is CASSQAQGGLAGGAQYF.

This sequence joins TRBV28 and TRBJ2-2; the D is unclear. Germline-derived CDR1 and CDR2 are MDHEN and SYDVKM. V lost 5 bases, J lost 7 bases, and 11 bases lay in between. The CDR3 sequence is 13 residues long. In nucleotides, the CDR3 is TGTGCCAGCAGTACGAGTTCGGGCGGGGAGCTGTTTTTT. Translating it yields CASSTSSGGELFF.

This rearrangement joins TRBV27 to TRBJ2-5; tentatively, D is TRBD2 (5 bases). Germline loops: CDR1 MNHEY, CDR2 SMNVEV (reference sequence). V shed 6 bases and J shed 1 base, with 18 bases lying between them. This CDR3 is built from 16 residues. The CDR3 DNA reads TGTGCCAGCAGGCCTCGCCTGGGAGCCCCCCAAGAGACCCAGTACTTC. Translated: CASRPRLGAPQETQYF.

The rearrangement links TRBV24-1 to TRBJ1-2; weak D call: TRBD1 (6 bases). CDR1 is KGHDR, CDR2 SFDVKD, per germline. The ends were cut back, 0 bases at V and 8 bases at J, with 9 bases in the middle. This CDR3 is built from 13 residues. The CDR3 DNA follows: TGTGCCACCAGTGATTTGACAGGGCTGGGCTACACCTTC. Amino acids: CATSDLTGLGYTF.

The chain uses TRBV18 and TRBJ2-7; tentatively, D is TRBD1 (7 bases). The CDR3 extends over 15 amino acids. CDR1 and CDR2 from the germline V gene are KGHSH and LQKENI. Trimming removed 2 bases at V and 2 bases at J, with 13 bases between. The CDR3 reads CASSPGGTAAYEQYF. The CDR3 bases are TGTGCCAGCTCACCAGGAGGGACAGCCGCCTACGAGCAGTACTTC.

The chain employs TRBV19 and TRBJ2-1; D may be TRBD2 (7 bases). The ends were cut back, 8 bases at V and 2 bases at J, with 16 bases in the middle. The CDR3 sequence is 15 residues long. Germline V gives CDR1 LNHDA, CDR2 SQIVND (reference sequence). In nucleotides, the CDR3 is TGTGCCAGTCGTGGGGGGCTAGCGGCCTACAATGAGCAGTTCTTC. Its translation: CASRGGLAAYNEQFF.

V and J are TRBV11-3 and TRBJ2-2; perhaps TRBD1 as D (6 bases). Germline CDR1 and CDR2: SGHNT and YENEEA. This CDR3 has 15 residues. With 2 bases removed from V and 4 bases from J, the gap between germline ends came to 11 bases. CDR3 nucleotides: TGTGCCAGCAGCTTAAGACAGGTGGGCACCGGGGAGCTGTTTTTT. This codes for CASSLRQVGTGELFF.

The chain couples TRBV2 to TRBJ2-3; 8 bases match TRBD1. The CDR3 spans 13 residues. Germline V lookup: CDR1 SNHLY, CDR2 FYNNEI. The J segment lost 3 bases and the V segment lost 4 bases, leaving 0 bases of the junction unmatched. The CDR3 DNA reads as TGTGCCAGCAGTGGACAGGGGACAGATACGCAGTATTTT. It translates to CASSGQGTDTQYF.

The chain is built from TRBV7-8 and TRBJ2-2; D unresolved. The CDR3 spans 13 residues. Trimming removed 5 bases at V and 1 base at J, with 5 bases between. The germline V gene encodes CDR1 SGHVS and CDR2 FQNEAQ. CDR3 in amino acids: CASSPQNTGELFF. The CDR3 nucleotides read TGTGCCAGCAGCCCACAGAACACCGGGGAGCTGTTTTTT.

The chain has TRBV19 and TRBJ1-5, with D perhaps TRBD1 (5 bases). The germline V gene encodes CDR1 LNHDA and CDR2 SQIVND (reference sequence). The germline V and J ends were trimmed by 9 bases and 3 bases, with 15 bases remaining between them. This CDR3 has 14 residues. In DNA, the CDR3 is TGTGCCAGCTCCAGGGAGGGACTCAATCAGCCCCAGCATTTT. Its translation is CASSREGLNQPQHF.

The rearrangement uses TRBV5-4 and TRBJ2-5, with 16 bases lining up with TRBD2. CDR3 length: 16 amino acids. J gave up 5 bases and V 5 bases, and 6 bases lay outside the gene matches. Germline V gene data show CDR1 as SGHNT and CDR2 as YYREEE (reference sequence). The CDR3 here is CASRPGTSGGAETQYF. CDR3 bases: TGTGCCAGCAGACCCGGGACTAGCGGGGGGGCGGAGACCCAGTACTTC.

This clone was detected once. The CDR3 is CASSPGDSKNIQYF. The CDR3 region has the DNA TGCGCCAGCAGCCCCGGGGACAGCAAAAACATTCAGTACTTC. V is TRBV4-1 and J is TRBJ2-4, with 7 nucleotides matching TRBD1. J was trimmed by 3 bases and V by 4 bases; bases with no gene match: 3. The germline gives CDR1 MGHRA, CDR2 YSYEKL. This CDR3 has 14 residues.